A selection of T cell receptor beta chains follows, all from one sample in a study of human T cells and chemical hapten exposure. TCRdb re-analysed the RACE reads in MiXCR, keeping a single row per CDR3 protein. The top ten hold approximately 2.2% of the sample, which has 200,000 to 300,000 distinct CDR3 sequences, 8.6% seen once. Sequences were derived from whole blood, sampled in connection with sensitization to the hapten diphenylcyclopropenone (DPC). These receptors were obtained from a woman aged 40 to 50 with alopecia areata. Some clones in this sample may be carry-over from other donors' samples. Each CDR3 is given with its conserved first and last residue. A D gene is named only where the DNA matches it firmly. Size values are once, few and many counts, or a class for expanded clones, and some rows have none.

V gene	J gene	clone size	D gene	CDR3 DNA	CDR3 protein
TRBV19	TRBJ1-5	NA	TRBD1	TGTGCCAGTATTCGGACAGGGGAACCCAATCAGCCCCAGCATTTT	CASIRTGEPNQPQHF
TRBV10-3	TRBJ2-5	NA	NA	TGTGCCACTCAACGTAGTGGTGAGACCCAGTACTTC	CATQRSGETQYF
TRBV7-2	TRBJ1-2	few	NA	TGTGCCAGCAGCTTTCAGGGGCCTGGCTACACCTTC	CASSFQGPGYTF
TRBV29-1	TRBJ2-2	many	NA	TGCAGCGTTACCCACAACGGCCCGAACACCGGGGAGCTGTTTTTT	CSVTHNGPNTGELFF
TRBV5-1	TRBJ2-5	NA	NA	TGCGCCAGCAGCTTTCAGGGGCGGGTAGAGACCCAGTACTTC	CASSFQGRVETQYF
TRBV4-1	TRBJ2-3	many	NA	TGCGCCAGCAGCCGTACAGCGGGGGACAGGGAGAGGTTCACAGATACGCAGTATTTT	CASSRTAGDRERFTDTQYF
TRBV7-9	TRBJ1-5	few	NA	TGTGCCAGCTCGAGGGGGGAAAGCAATCAGCCCCAGCATTTT	CASSRGESNQPQHF
TRBV18	TRBJ1-3	few	NA	TGTGCCAGCTCCCCCCGACAGAACTCTGGAAACACCATATATTTT	CASSPRQNSGNTIYF
TRBV29-1	TRBJ2-7	NA	TRBD1	TGCAGCGCCATGACCGGGACAGGGCCCTACGAGCAGTACTTC	CSAMTGTGPYEQYF
TRBV12-3/TRBV12-4	TRBJ2-3	NA	TRBD2	TGTGCCAGCAGTTTACCGAAAGCGGGGACAGATACGCAGTATTTT	CASSLPKAGTDTQYF
TRBV7-3	TRBJ2-3	few	NA	TGTGCCAGCAGCTTTTCTGGGCCAACAGATACGCAGTATTTT	CASSFSGPTDTQYF
TRBV18	TRBJ2-3	NA	TRBD2	TGTGCCAGCTCACCACCTGGCGGGAGTATCGCAGATACGCAGTATTTT	CASSPPGGSIADTQYF
TRBV6-5	TRBJ2-1	few	TRBD2	TGTGCCAGCAGTTACGGGGCGGGAGGCCCGAGCTCCTACAATGAGCAGTTCTTC	CASSYGAGGPSSYNEQFF